These 25 T cell receptor beta chains were all obtained from the same sample, sequenced in a study of blood T cell repertoires in COVID-19. Profiling relied on immunoSEQ multiplex PCR, and the TCRdb table lists in-frame clones only, not all of them. Of around 140,000 clones in the sample, less than 90% were seen once. Material: peripheral blood. The receptors were sampled from a man in his fifties or sixties with acute or convalescent COVID-19.

V is TRBV11-2 and J is TRBJ2-1, with D tentatively TRBD1 (6 bases). Looked up from germline, CDR1 is SGHAT and CDR2 is FQNNGV. There are 16 residues in the CDR3. V lost 1 base and J lost 5, with 15 bases in between. This CDR3 reads CASSLGVVQGHNEQFF. The CDR3 DNA sequence: TGTGCCAGCAGCTTAGGTGTGGTCCAGGGGCACAATGAGCAGTTCTTC.

The chain employs TRBV7-8 and TRBJ1-2; a possible D gene is TRBD1 (6 bases). V was shortened by 3 bases and J by 2 bases, with 10 bases between the two germline ends. This CDR3 is built from 14 residues. Germline V gene data show CDR1 as SGHVS and CDR2 as FQNEAQ. The CDR3 nucleotides are TGTGCCAGCAGCTTGGGACATACGAACTATGGCTACACCTTC. It specifies CASSLGHTNYGYTF.

The rearrangement joins TRBV27 to TRBJ2-3; 10 nucleotides match TRBD1. Germline-derived CDR1 and CDR2 are MNHEY and SMNVEV (reference sequence). After removal of 3 bases from V and 1 base from J, the junction contained 1 base not matched to a gene. The CDR3 extends over 15 amino acids. CDR3 protein: CASSFGQGGTDTQYF. In DNA form, the CDR3 reads TGTGCCAGCAGTTTTGGACAGGGGGGCACAGATACGCAGTATTTT.

The rearrangement joins TRBV12-3 or TRBV12-4 to TRBJ2-7; D might be TRBD1 (6 bases). The V and J ends lost 6 bases and 4 bases respectively, with 10 bases between them. The length of the CDR3 is 12 residues. The CDR3 reads CASSRQAYEQYF. In DNA form, the CDR3 reads TGTGCCAGCAGCCGACAGGCATACGAGCAGTACTTC.

V gene TRBV28 combines with J gene TRBJ1-5; perhaps TRBD1 as D (6 bases). Germline CDR1 is MDHEN and CDR2 is SYDVKM. V lost 9 bases, J lost 3 bases, and 15 bases lay in between. The CDR3 sequence is 14 residues long. The CDR3 coding sequence is TGTGCCAGTGAACTAGGACAGCACAATCAGCCCCAGCATTTT. It codes for CASELGQHNQPQHF.

The V call is TRBV18, the J call TRBJ2-1; no clear D. CDR3 size: 11 residues. Trimming shortened V by 5 bases and J by 10 bases, and 9 bases separated the two germline ends. Germline CDR1 is KGHSH and CDR2 is LQKENI. CDR3 sequence: CASSSDQEQFF. DNA of the CDR3: TGTGCCAGCTCATCCGATCAGGAGCAGTTCTTC.

The CDR3 region is CASSLEPGTEAFF. The CDR3 nucleotides read TGCGCCAGCAGCTTGGAGCCGGGGACTGAAGCTTTCTTT. This sequence joins TRBV5-1 and TRBJ1-1, with D unclear. Germline V gene data show CDR1 as SGHRS and CDR2 as YFSETQ. The CDR3 consists of 13 residues. Between the trimmed V and J ends, which lost 0 bases and 5 bases, there was a span of 8 bases.

The chain carries TRBV5-1 and TRBJ2-2, with 10 bases that match TRBD1. The CDR3 is made up of 14 amino acids. The V and J ends lost 4 bases and 5 bases, in that order; junction bases with no gene match: 2. Germline CDR1 and CDR2: SGHRS and YFSETQ. CDR3 sequence reads: CASSRTGGTGELFF. Here the CDR3 DNA reads TGCGCCAGCAGCCGGACAGGGGGTACCGGGGAGCTGTTTTTT.

As concerns this clone: Other DNA sequences of this sample code for an identical CDR3. V gene TRBV7-2 combines with J gene TRBJ2-2, with TRBD2 as a possible D gene (7 bases). Germline V lookup: CDR1 SGHTA, CDR2 FQGNSA. The CDR3 is 17 residues long. The germline V and J ends were trimmed by 5 bases and 3 bases, with 19 bases remaining between them. DNA of the CDR3: TGTGCCAGCAGCCCCCTTGGGGGGGGGCCCGACACCGGGGAGCTGTTTTTT. Translation: CASSPLGGGPDTGELFF.

This chain connects TRBV9 to TRBJ2-7; 8 bases fit TRBD2. From germline, CDR1 is SGDLS and CDR2 YYNGEE. V trimming: 4 bases; J trimming: 7 bases; junction bases outside the gene matches: 13. The CDR3 extends over 15 amino acids. CDR3 in amino acids: CASSPEGLGFAEQYF. DNA for the CDR3: TGTGCCAGCAGCCCTGAGGGACTAGGATTCGCTGAGCAGTACTTC.

This sequence joins TRBV10-3 and TRBJ2-2, with 9 bases lining up with TRBD1. After removal of 7 bases from V and 7 bases from J, the junction contained 10 bases not matched to a gene. The CDR3 covers 15 residues. The germline V gene encodes CDR1 ENHRY and CDR2 SYGVKD. The CDR3 bases are TGTGCCATCACCGCCTCAAGGACAGGGGACGGGGAGCTGTTTTTT. Translated, it gives CAITASRTGDGELFF.

A single count supports this clone. The V call is TRBV4-1, the J call TRBJ1-5; weak D call: TRBD1 (5 bases). The CDR3 consists of 16 residues. Trimming took 0 bases from V and 0 from J, leaving 9 bases between them. Germline-derived CDR1 and CDR2 are MGHRA and YSYEKL. Here the CDR3 reads CASSQDRRGSNQPQHF. CDR3 DNA sequence: TGCGCCAGCAGCCAAGATCGGAGGGGTAGCAATCAGCCCCAGCATTTT.

The chain links TRBV5-1 to TRBJ2-5; 7 bases align to TRBD2. CDR1 and CDR2 (germline): SGHRS, YFSETQ. There are 16 residues in the CDR3. V was clipped by 2 bases and J by 5 bases; unmatched bases: 12. Written as DNA, the CDR3 is TGCGCCAGCAGCTTTCCAAGTGGGAGGGCCGCTGAGACCCAGTACTTC. Amino acid sequence: CASSFPSGRAAETQYF.

The rearrangement links TRBV19 to TRBJ1-1; D may be TRBD1 (6 bases). Trimming cost V 5 bases and J 6 bases, with 16 bases left between them. Germline assignment: CDR1 LNHDA and CDR2 SQIVND (reference sequence). This CDR3 spans 14 amino acids. In DNA, the CDR3 is TGTGCCAGTAGTGTGGACAGAAGTCGGGCTGAAGCTTTCTTT. It is translated as CASSVDRSRAEAFF.

This clone has more than one count but fewer than ten. V and J are TRBV5-1 and TRBJ2-1; D might be TRBD1 (6 bases). The germline gives CDR1 SGHRS, CDR2 YFSETQ. The CDR3 consists of 19 residues. Between the trimmed V and J ends, which lost 2 bases and 4 bases, there was a span of 25 bases. CDR3 region: CASSLRPILQGLKYNEQFF. The CDR3 DNA sequence: TGCGCCAGCAGCTTAAGGCCTATTCTACAGGGTCTTAAGTACAATGAGCAGTTCTTC.

The chain uses TRBV5-4 and TRBJ2-5; TRBD2 matches 8 bases. This CDR3 spans 16 amino acids. V lost 9 bases to trimming and J lost 5 bases; unmatched junction nucleotides: 18. The germline V gene encodes CDR1 SGHNT and CDR2 YYREEE (reference sequence). CDR3 protein: CATGLRGGIKRETQYF. CDR3 sequence (DNA): TGTGCCACCGGGTTACGGGGGGGAATTAAAAGGGAGACCCAGTACTTC.

The CDR3 DNA sequence: TGTGCCAGCAGCCAAGCGACGGGGATGGCCTATGGCTACACCTTC. It codes for CASSQATGMAYGYTF. The chain recombines TRBV4-2 with TRBJ1-2; no clear D. Germline CDR1 is LGHNA and CDR2 is YNFKEQ. The V and J ends lost 1 base and 4 bases respectively, with 13 bases between them. This CDR3 comprises 15 residues.

J is TRBJ2-7 and V is TRBV9, with D maybe TRBD2 (7 bases). CDR3 length equals 14 residues. Germline V lookup: CDR1 SGDLS, CDR2 YYNGEE. Trimming left V 0 bases short and J 2 bases short, with 9 bases between. CDR3 region: CASSVEGGAYEQYF. The CDR3 DNA sequence: TGTGCCAGCAGCGTAGAGGGGGGGGCCTACGAGCAGTACTTC.

This clone was seen a single time. The J gene is TRBJ2-7, the V gene TRBV5-1; TRBD2 matches at 8 bases. Germline lookup yields CDR1 SGHRS and CDR2 YFSETQ. V was pared by 4 bases and J by 4 bases, with 7 bases of the junction left unmatched. This CDR3 contains 14 residues. The CDR3 sequence is CASSPGGALYEQYF. For the CDR3, the DNA is TGCGCCAGCAGCCCGGGGGGGGCATTATACGAGCAGTACTTC.

This chain uses TRBV6-4 with TRBJ2-5; 9 nucleotides line up with TRBD2. The length of the CDR3 is 17 residues. The J segment lost 5 bases and the V segment lost 3 bases, leaving 13 bases of the junction unmatched. Germline V gene lookup returns CDR1 MRHNA and CDR2 SNTAGT. Here the CDR3 reads CASSDSDSGGARETQYF. CDR3 coding DNA: TGTGCCAGCAGTGATAGTGATAGCGGGGGAGCCCGCGAGACCCAGTACTTC.

The chain links TRBV5-8 to TRBJ2-7; 9 bases align to TRBD2. The CDR3 runs to 15 residues. The trim removed 4 bases at V and 4 bases at J, leaving 9 bases unmatched. CDR1 is SGHTS and CDR2 is YDEGEE in the germline V gene. For the CDR3, the DNA is TGTGCCAGCAGCCTGGGGTTAGCGGGAGCTTACGAGCAGTACTTC. Protein sequence: CASSLGLAGAYEQYF.

This chain uses TRBV27 with TRBJ2-7, with 16 bases identical to TRBD2. Germline V lookup: CDR1 MNHEY, CDR2 SMNVEV (reference sequence). CDR3 length: 17 amino acids. V shed 5 bases and J 7 bases; nucleotides not matched to a gene: 11. CDR3: CASSVRGLAGGPREQYF. The CDR3 DNA reads as TGTGCCAGCAGTGTGAGGGGACTAGCGGGAGGGCCGCGGGAGCAGTACTTC.

The chain uses TRBV27 and TRBJ2-7, with 9 bases lining up with TRBD2. Germline V gives CDR1 MNHEY, CDR2 SMNVEV (reference sequence). Germline trimming cut 5 bases from V and 4 bases from J; bases unmatched to any gene: 12. The CDR3 has 16 amino acids. Written as DNA, the CDR3 is TGTGCCAGCAGTCAATCGCCGGGACTAGCAAGGTACGAGCAGTACTTC. Encoded protein: CASSQSPGLARYEQYF.

CDR3 sequence (DNA): TGTGCCAGCAGCTTAATATCTTCCACAGATACGCAGTATTTT. Translating it yields CASSLISSTDTQYF. The chain uses TRBV7-2 and TRBJ2-3, with D uncertain. CDR3 length: 14 residues. Germline CDR1 is SGHTA and CDR2 is FQGNSA. The V gene lost 2 bases and the J gene lost 2 bases, with 8 bases spanning the gap.

V gene TRBV18 combines with J gene TRBJ2-3, with TRBD1 identical over 10 bases. CDR1 is KGHSH, CDR2 LQKENI, per germline. The CDR3 runs 15 residues. Trimming at V came to 3 bases and at J to 1 base, leaving 1 base not matched to a gene. DNA of the CDR3: TGTGCCAGCTCACCCGGGACAGGGGGCACAGATACGCAGTATTTT. Translated: CASSPGTGGTDTQYF.